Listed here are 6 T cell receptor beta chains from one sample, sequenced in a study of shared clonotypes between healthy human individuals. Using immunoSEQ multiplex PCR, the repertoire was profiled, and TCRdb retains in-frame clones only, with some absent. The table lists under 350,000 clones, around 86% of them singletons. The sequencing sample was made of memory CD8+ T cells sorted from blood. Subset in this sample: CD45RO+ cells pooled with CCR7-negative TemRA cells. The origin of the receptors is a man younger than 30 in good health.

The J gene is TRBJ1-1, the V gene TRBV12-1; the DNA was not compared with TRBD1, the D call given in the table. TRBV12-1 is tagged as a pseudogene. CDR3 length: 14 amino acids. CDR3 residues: CASSFIPGDTEAFF. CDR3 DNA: TGTGCCAGCAGCTTTATCCCAGGGGATACTGAAGCTTTCTTT.

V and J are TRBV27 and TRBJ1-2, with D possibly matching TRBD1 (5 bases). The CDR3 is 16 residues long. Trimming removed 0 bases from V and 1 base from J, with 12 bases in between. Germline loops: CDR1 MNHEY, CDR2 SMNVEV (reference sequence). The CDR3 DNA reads TGTGCCAGCAGTTTATCGGCGGGGGAAGTTAACTATGGCTACACCTTC. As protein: CASSLSAGEVNYGYTF.

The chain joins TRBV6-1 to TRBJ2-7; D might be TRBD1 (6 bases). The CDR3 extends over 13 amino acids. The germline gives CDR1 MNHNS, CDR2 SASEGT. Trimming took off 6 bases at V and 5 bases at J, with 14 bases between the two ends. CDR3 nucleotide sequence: TGTGCCAGCAGAGGGGGTTGGACAGACGAGCAGTACTTC. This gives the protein CASRGGWTDEQYF.

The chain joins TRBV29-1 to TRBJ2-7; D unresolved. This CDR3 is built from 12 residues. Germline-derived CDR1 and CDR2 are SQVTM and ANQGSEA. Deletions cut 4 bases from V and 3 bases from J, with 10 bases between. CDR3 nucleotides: TGCAGCGTTGTAGTTAGTCTCTACGAGCAGTACTTC. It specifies CSVVVSLYEQYF.

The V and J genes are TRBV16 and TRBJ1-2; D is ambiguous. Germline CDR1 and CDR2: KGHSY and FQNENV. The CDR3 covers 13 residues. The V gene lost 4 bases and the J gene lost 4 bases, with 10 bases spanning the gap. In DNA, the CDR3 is TGTGCCAGCAGCCGAGCGGGAAGCTATGGCTACACCTTC. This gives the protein CASSRAGSYGYTF.

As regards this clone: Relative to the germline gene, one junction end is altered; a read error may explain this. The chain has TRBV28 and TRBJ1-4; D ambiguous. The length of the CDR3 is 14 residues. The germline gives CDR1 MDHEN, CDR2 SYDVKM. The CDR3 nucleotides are TGTGCCAGCAGTTTGACGGGAATTAATCAAAAACTGTTTTTT. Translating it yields CASSLTGINQKLFF.